This TCR beta chain originates from a study of a mutant IDH1 vaccine in newly diagnosed glioma. Study-wide context: Vaccination started 4-6 weeks after radiotherapy alone, or with temozolomide cycles. Previous care, which was radiotherapy, temozolomide, or both, most often involved both. Visit V12 was scheduled at week 35 and visit V13 at week 47. Points from the study as a whole: Pseudoprogression showed no apparent link to changes in top peripheral T cell clonotypes.

CDR3 length: 11 amino acids. The V gene lost 4 bases and the J gene lost 3 bases, with 4 bases spanning the gap. Germline loops: CDR1 SEHNR, CDR2 FQNEAQ (reference sequence). Using immunoSEQ multiplex PCR, the repertoire was profiled, and TCRdb retains in-frame clones only, with some absent. The sample holds about 94,000 clones, roughly 91% seen once. A remark on this clone: The antigen is unknown.

As to time point: week 47, end of study. Every vaccine dose comprised 300 ug of mutant IDH1 20-mer peptide plus topical imiquimod. The sample consisted of PBMCs, taken from a glioma patient whose treatment included an IDH1 peptide vaccine. The chain employs TRBV7-9 and TRBJ2-7; D gene unclear. The TCR sequence derives from a woman in her forties or fifties with glioma. The CDR3 nucleotides read TGTGCCAGCAGCTACAACTACGAGCAGTACTTC. Translated: CASSYNYEQYF.